Here is one TCR beta chain with its context. Its antigen is not yet known. No base quality values were provided; no much bigger clone lies one nucleotide off. These data belong to a study of shared clonotypes between healthy human individuals (dated by TCRdb to the early 2020s). Background on the whole study: Three men and a couple of women, aged 18 to 49 years, made up the cohort. For each donor, CD4 naive and CD4 memory were each given three plates, CD8 naive was given two plates, and CD8 memory was given one plate. To estimate repertoire size and how much clonotype sharing occurs between individuals, the study deeply sequenced the blood TCR repertoires of five healthy adults. Libraries were prepared and TCR repertoires were sequenced by different laboratories using diverse techniques, in order to increase sequencing depth and limit assay-specific biases. Each donor's leukapheresis produced roughly between about 0.9 and 9.5 billion PBMCs.

Healthy HIV-negative adults with no recently reported acute infections or vaccinations were included as donors. Every donor was a Caucasian adult living in Nashville, Tennessee, USA. CD4+ T cells were enriched by magnetic negative selection, after which naive cells were positively selected on CD45RA and the negative fraction was taken as the memory subset. Blood was obtained by leukapheresis, after which PBMCs were separated by Ficoll-Histopaque density gradient centrifugation and cryopreserved in liquid nitrogen vapor phase. Purity and quantity of every magnetically sorted T cell population were checked by analytical flow cytometry. Each sorted fraction had its genomic DNA isolated and then quantified by UV absorbance on a Nanodrop 2000c. Study-wide findings and limitations: Sampling was restricted to blood, and TCR repertoires in tissue are likely to differ from TCR repertoires in blood. Across a handful of donors, about 5.2% of naive CD4, roughly 3.3% of naive CD8, about 2% of memory CD4, and approximately 0.4% of memory CD8 clonotypes were shared. Incomplete sequencing was indicated by rarefaction of sorted-subset datasets, despite the large sequencing depth. Naive subsets generally had larger estimated clonotype richness than memory subsets did. Clonotypes shared by all four sorted-subset donors showed higher generation probabilities than non-shared clonotypes. The small number of donors limited the genetic and exposure-history diversity represented. Pairwise subsampling led to the expectation that sequencing depth would affect the degree of clonotype sharing among donors.

Using the deep immunoSEQ assay, TCR CDR3 regions were amplified from genomic DNA by multiplex PCR. Genomic DNA extracted from each cell subset was distributed evenly over all wells of several immunoSEQ 96-well plates, and each plate served as one replicate. For sorted subsets, 150 to 200 ng genomic DNA, equal to 25,000 to 35,000 T cell genomes, was loaded into each replicate PCR. The purified libraries were quantified using a Qubit 3.0 fluorometer, sized with a Bioanalyzer 2100, and then quantified again using the KAPA Library Quantification kit. Every immunoSEQ 96-well plate was sequenced on a separate single-read 150-cycle Illumina NextSeq 550 flow cell. As for the original processing: The immunoSEQ output contained only junctional sequences without quality scores, so filtering could not match that applied to full-length reads. Sequences were annotated with PyIR, a Python wrapper for IgBLAST v1.9, using IMGT germline references to assign V/J genes and CDR3. Reads with weak V/J assignments (E-value above 1e-6), missing CDR3, stop codons, out-of-frame junctions, or ambiguous translated residues were removed. V3J clonotypes were defined by identical inferred V gene, J gene, and CDR3 amino acid sequence. Percentage overlap between repertoires was computed as shared unique clonotypes divided by the size of the smaller repertoire. Repertoire richness was assessed with RTK rarefaction, the Chao1 estimator, and Recon v2.1 estimates of unobserved clonotypes. Generation probabilities were computed with OLGA for all TCRbeta clonotypes obtained by the gDNA method from several donors. The table comes from immuneACCESS by way of TCRdb, which keeps in-frame sequences with V and J called. Part of the clones is missing from these tables; in studies checked, under half for an unresolved V gene and the rest for unknown reasons. V, J and clone size reflect that table, while D and trimming were determined from the DNA. The table for this sample lists about 2.4 million clones; roughly 93% of them were counted only once. The top ten clones comprise approximately 0.35% of the sample.

The specimen was naive CD4+ T cells from PBMCs. The cell subset or site label for this specimen denotes: CD45RA+ positively selected. This receptor was identified in a man younger than 35 in good health. Some clones in this sample may be carry-over from other donors' samples.

The CDR3 amino acid sequence is: CASSPDLWASWTQYF. The DNA sequence follows: TGTGCCAGTAGCCCAGATTTATGGGCGTCGTGGACCCAGTACTTC. The V gene is TRBV19 and the J gene is TRBJ2-5; the D segment cannot be called with confidence. The V end loses 6 bases and the J end loses 7 bases, and a stretch of 21 bases separates them. The CDR3 holds 15 amino acids from the cysteine to the phenylalanine. The read is trimmed to its CDR3 DNA, 45 bases read in frame from base 1. CDR1 and CDR2 are read off the germline V gene (reference sequence) as LNHDA and SQIVND.